Listed below are T cell receptor beta chains from one sample, sequenced in a study of identical twins. One entry per CDR3 protein results from TCRdb running MiXCR on the 5' RACE reads. The sample has roughly 720,000 distinct CDR3 sequences, around a sixth seen once; the top ten hold roughly 13%. The sample also formed part of further work on T cells expressing NK-cell markers.

The source material was PBMCs. The receptors here all came from a woman younger than 35 in good health. Each CDR3 is given with its conserved first and last residue. D genes are given only for firm matches. Rows give clone size only sometimes, using once, few, many, or a class for an expanded clone.

>TRBJ2-1|TRBV12-5|NA|TRBD2
TGTGCTAGTGGTACCCCGACTAGCGCCCCAGGTGAGCAGTTCTTC
CASGTPTSAPGEQFF
>TRBJ2-7|TRBV5-1|NA|NA
TGCGCCAGCAGCTTGGGACAGTCGGTCTACGAGCAGTACTTC
CASSLGQSVYEQYF
>TRBJ2-1|TRBV20-1|NA|TRBD2
TGCAGTGCTAGTCGCGGACTAGCGGATGAGCAGTTCTTC
CSASRGLADEQFF
>TRBJ2-3|TRBV12-3/TRBV12-4|few|NA
TGTGCCAGCAGTTTGTCGCAGGGAGGTCCAGATACGCAGTATTTT
CASSLSQGGPDTQYF
>TRBJ2-7|TRBV7-9|few|NA
TGTGCCAGCAGCTCGACATCGGGGGATAGCCCTTACGAGCAGTACTTC
CASSSTSGDSPYEQYF
>TRBJ1-1|TRBV20-1|many|NA
TGCAGTGCTAGTCCCGGGACGGAGAACACTGAAGCTTTCTTT
CSASPGTENTEAFF
>TRBJ1-1|TRBV12-3/TRBV12-4|few|NA
TGTGCCAGCAGTTTCGGGGGGCAGGGTGAAGCTTTCTTT
CASSFGGQGEAFF
>TRBJ1-1|TRBV5-1|few|TRBD1
TGCGCCAGCAGCCCCGTGGCAGGGGGCACTGAAGCTTTCTTT
CASSPVAGGTEAFF
>TRBJ1-1|TRBV19|few|NA
TGTGCCAGCGTAAAGAACAGAGCTCTGAACACTGAAGCTTTCTTT
CASVKNRALNTEAFF
>TRBJ1-4|TRBV6-5|NA|NA
TGTGCCAGCAGCTTCTCAGGTCCAACTAATGAAAAACTGTTTTTT
CASSFSGPTNEKLFF
>TRBJ2-5|TRBV12-3/TRBV12-4|NA|NA
TGTGCCAGCAGTTATCAAATCGGGGGCGAGACCCAGTACTTC
CASSYQIGGETQYF
>TRBJ1-5|TRBV20-1|NA|NA
TGCAGTGCTAGCGGGGGGTTGGGGCCCCAGCATTTT
CSASGGLGPQHF
>TRBJ2-7|TRBV10-3|NA|NA
TGTGCCATCAGTGAGACCCATCTGGGGGGAAAGACCTACGAGCAGTACTTC
CAISETHLGGKTYEQYF
>TRBJ2-5|TRBV6-1|few|TRBD2
TGTGCCAGCTCCTTACAGCCTAGCGGGAGTGGAGAGACCCAGTACTTC
CASSLQPSGSGETQYF
>TRBJ2-1|TRBV3-1|NA|TRBD2
TGTGCCAGCAGCCAAGATTGGCTAGCGGGGGGTAGCTCCTACAATGAGCAGTTCTTC
CASSQDWLAGGSSYNEQFF
>TRBJ1-3|TRBV14|few|NA
TGTGCCAGCAGCCAAGTCTGGGCAGTGCGAGGAAACACCATATATTTT
CASSQVWAVRGNTIYF
>TRBJ1-2|TRBV29-1|few|TRBD1
TGCAGCGTCGGGACAGGGGAGGCCTATGGCTACACCTTC
CSVGTGEAYGYTF
>TRBJ2-3|TRBV21-1|few|NA
TGTGCCAGCAGCACTGACAGACGCACAGATACGCAGTATTTT
CASSTDRRTDTQYF
>TRBJ2-1|TRBV12-3/TRBV12-4|few|TRBD1
TGTGCCAGCAGTTTTACAGGGGGCTCCTACAATGAGCAGTTCTTC
CASSFTGGSYNEQFF
>TRBJ2-4|TRBV7-9|NA|NA
TGTGCCAGCAGCTTCACAGGAACGGACATTCAGTACTTC
CASSFTGTDIQYF
>TRBJ2-7|TRBV21-1|few|NA
TGTGCCAGCAGCAAAGTAACTAGCGGGAGGTACGAGCAGTACTTC
CASSKVTSGRYEQYF
>TRBJ2-3|TRBV20-1|many|TRBD2
TGCAGTGCCCGACTAGCGGGCACAGATACGCAGTATTTT
CSARLAGTDTQYF
>TRBJ2-5|TRBV7-9|NA|NA
TGTGCCAGCAGTTACCGGGCTCCGTACCAAGAGACCCAGTACTTC
CASSYRAPYQETQYF
>TRBJ2-7|TRBV5-1|NA|TRBD2
TGCGCCAGCAGCCCTACGATTGGGACTAGCGGGTTTTCCTACGAGCAGTACTTC
CASSPTIGTSGFSYEQYF
>TRBJ2-1|TRBV20-1|few|NA
TGCAGTGCTAGGGACCGACCGGGACCGAGAGGGGAGCAGTTCTTC
CSARDRPGPRGEQFF